This T cell receptor beta chain was captured in a study of blood T cell repertoires in COVID-19. Study overall: T cells, B-cell-depleted T cells, or PBMCs supplied cDNA or gDNA.

V was pared by 3 bases and J by 0 bases, with 10 bases between. CDR1 is LGHDT and CDR2 is YNNKEL in the germline V gene (reference sequence). This CDR3 spans 15 amino acids. Here immunoSEQ multiplex PCR was the method, and the copy in TCRdb shows in-frame clones only, minus some. The profile shows approximately 270,000 clones, 86% of them singletons. The chain uses TRBV3-1 (or the pseudogene TRBV3-2) and TRBJ2-3; perhaps TRBD2 as D (6 bases). The clonotype originates from a man in his forties with active or convalescent COVID-19. Sequenced input: peripheral blood. The CDR3: CASSQAGTSTDTQYF. The CDR3 nucleotides read TGTGCCAGCAGCCAGGCGGGGACTAGCACAGATACGCAGTATTTT.